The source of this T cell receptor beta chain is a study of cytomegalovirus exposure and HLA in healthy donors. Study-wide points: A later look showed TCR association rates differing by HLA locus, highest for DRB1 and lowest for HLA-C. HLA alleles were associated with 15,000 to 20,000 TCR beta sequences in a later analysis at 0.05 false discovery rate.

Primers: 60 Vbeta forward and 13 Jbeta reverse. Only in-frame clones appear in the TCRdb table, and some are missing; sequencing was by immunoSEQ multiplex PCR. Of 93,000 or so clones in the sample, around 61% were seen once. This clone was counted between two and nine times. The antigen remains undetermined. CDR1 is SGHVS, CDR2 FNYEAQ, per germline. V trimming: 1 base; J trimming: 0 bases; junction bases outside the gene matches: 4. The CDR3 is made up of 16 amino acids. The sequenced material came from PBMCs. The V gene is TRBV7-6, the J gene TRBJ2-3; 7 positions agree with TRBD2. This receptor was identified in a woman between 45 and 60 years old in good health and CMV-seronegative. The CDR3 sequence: CASSLGGSSSTDTQYF. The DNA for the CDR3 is TGTGCCAGCAGCTTAGGCGGGAGTTCTAGCACAGATACGCAGTATTTT.